The rows below give T cell receptor beta chains drawn from one sample of a study of T cell responses to AZD1222 COVID-19 vaccine. Sequencing used immunoSEQ multiplex PCR; TCRdb keeps in-frame clones, though not all of them. The sample yields 150,000 to 200,000 clones, 90% seen once. The source material was peripheral blood, sampled 28 days after the second AZD1222 dose. These TCRs come from an adult who received the AZD1222 COVID-19 vaccine. The conserved cysteine and the conserved F or W are not part of the CDR3 here.

len | v_gene | CDR3aa
9 | TRBV20-1 | SARWAETQY
13 | TRBV6-5 | ASSYQGGGNYGYT
10 | TRBV12-3/TRBV12-4 | ASSLEPGELF
12 | TRBV4-2 | ASSQAGAIHTQY
15 | TRBV30 | AWSTTGVLSGANVLT
12 | TRBV7-9 | ASRGQGYTGELF
13 | TRBV28 | ASSSGATGVTEAF
12 | TRBV30 | AGRGGATNEKLF
13 | TRBV9 | ASGVSVAGANVLT
14 | TRBV5-8 | ASSSGTRTSQETQY
10 | TRBV6-5 | ASVGTSGGQF
15 | TRBV5-8 | ASSSPGTSGYTDTQY
11 | TRBV4-3 | ASSHHPKIEQF
8 | TRBV20-1 | SASPDTQY
10 | TRBV2 | ASRGQGRGYT
13 | TRBV10-3 | AISGSQVSTGELF
13 | TRBV5-1 | ASSLARGSTDTQY
13 | TRBV6-5 | ASIPVTAHTDTQY
12 | TRBV5-1 | ASSEQQATGELF
13 | TRBV19 | ATNPSDSPSDEQY
13 | TRBV18 | ASSPTGPSDNEQF
13 | TRBV6-5 | ASTPDRTSNQPQH
9 | TRBV28 | ASSSRYGYT
14 | TRBV28 | ASSLDSRSYNSPLH
10 | TRBV7-2 | ASSLRDTEAF
14 | TRBV4-2 | ASKREGPFPNQPQH
13 | TRBV18 | ASSPSTGGGETQY
11 | TRBV3-1/TRBV3-2 | ASGQQANYGYT
12 | TRBV5-1 | ASSFQVTDYGYT
12 | TRBV30 | AWTSGVYRYGYT
11 | TRBV6-5 | ASTGTAGNTIY
10 | TRBV12-5 | ASGLESYGYT
13 | TRBV6-1 | ASSKAGVRSNEQF
13 | TRBV5-1 | ASSLVGGLGSPLH
17 | TRBV7-9 | ASSLRSNEASSYNSPLH
13 | TRBV18 | ASSPGTGATYEQY
13 | TRBV9 | ASSRPRGLAMTQY
10 | TRBV30 | AWSVNSYGYT
14 | TRBV6-6 | ASSYPTGGGNQPQH
13 | TRBV6-5 | ASTPDSGSGNTIY
14 | TRBV5-1 | ASSLEGRQYNSPLH
16 | TRBV25-1 | ASGLPGLAGDIAGRQF
14 | TRBV10-1 | ASSESAGRGSNEQY
15 | TRBV24-1 | ATSDPGRTGGSYEQY
11 | TRBV12-3/TRBV12-4 | ASSLADSYEQY
10 | TRBV24-1 | ATSDGSYEQY
11 | TRBV6-5 | ASRQLSNEKLF
12 | TRBV19 | ASSSQGAGYEQY
12 | TRBV28 | ASTLGGRTDTQY
15 | TRBV18 | ASSPPGQGTNTGELF
14 | TRBV5-1 | ASSLYGSATNEKLF
13 | TRBV27 | ASRVDGLANYGYT
11 | TRBV7-9 | ASSLGWGQPQH
13 | TRBV11-3 | ASSGSGVSQETQY
15 | TRBV6-2/TRBV6-3 | ASSRSLRKSGANVLT
11 | TRBV3-1/TRBV3-2 | ASSQGQSWGYT
12 | TRBV6-4 | ASSREVGDLEQY